The 28 T cell receptor beta chains reported below all come from one sample, sequenced in a study of cytomegalovirus exposure and HLA in healthy donors (dated by TCRdb to the late 2010s). Library preparation was by the immunoSEQ multiplex PCR assay. The multiplex PCR relied on a mix of 60 forward primers for TCR Vbeta segments and 13 reverse primers for TCR Jbeta segments. TCRdb holds this immuneACCESS table with in-frame rearrangements only. Some clones are missing; in checked studies, unresolved V genes explain under half, and the rest has no known cause. The sample contains about 160,000 clones, less than 85% of them found a single time. Clones ranked in the top ten supply around 4% of the sample. Specimen: PBMCs. Receptors were obtained from a man between 40 and 49 years old in good health and CMV-seronegative.

The chain is built from TRBV7-2 and TRBJ1-2, with 7 nucleotides matching TRBD1. The V gene end was trimmed by 8 bases and the J gene end by 3 bases; junction bases not matched to a gene: 15. Looked up from germline, CDR1 is SGHTA and CDR2 is FQGNSA. CDR3 length: 16 residues. The CDR3 DNA reads as TGTGCCAGCGGCCGCTCTACAGGGGACAGTGACTATGGCTACACCTTC. It is translated as CASGRSTGDSDYGYTF. Full variable domain (rest looked up from reference TRBV7-2 and TRBJ1-2): GAGVSQSPSNKVTEKGKDVELRCDPISGHTALYWYRQSLGQGLEFLIYFQGNSAPDKSGLPSDRFSAERTGGSVSTLTIQRTQQEDSAVYLCASGRSTGDSDYGYTFGSGTRLTVV.

The chain uses TRBV5-1 and TRBJ2-1, with D maybe TRBD2 (5 bases). Between the trimmed V and J ends, which lost 0 bases and 15 bases, there was a span of 16 bases. This CDR3 has 13 amino acids. Germline V gives CDR1 SGHRS, CDR2 YFSETQ. Here the CDR3 reads CASSLGGSGVRFF. For the CDR3, the DNA is TGCGCCAGCAGCTTGGGGGGTTCCGGGGTTAGGTTCTTC.

This clone was observed a few times. The rearrangement uses TRBV29-1 and TRBJ2-7, with 8 bases identical to TRBD1. The CDR3 runs 16 residues. The germline V gene encodes CDR1 SQVTM and CDR2 ANQGSEA. V trimming: 2 bases; J trimming: 4 bases; junction bases outside the gene matches: 13. CDR3 loop: CSVELRQGAISYEQYF. The CDR3 DNA follows: TGCAGCGTTGAATTGCGCCAGGGGGCGATCAGTTACGAGCAGTACTTC.

This clone was seen just once. The chain recombines TRBV28 with TRBJ2-2, with a tentative D call TRBD1 (5 bases). The CDR3 contains 14 residues. Trimming left V 8 bases short and J 3 bases short, with 13 bases between. Germline CDR1 and CDR2: MDHEN and SYDVKM. This chain's CDR3 is CASHTGSDTGELFF. The DNA for the CDR3 is TGTGCCAGCCATACAGGTTCCGACACCGGGGAGCTGTTTTTT.

The CDR3 DNA reads TGTGCCAGCAGTACGGTGGGCGTGCATCCCCAGCATTTT. Translated, it gives CASSTVGVHPQHF. The rearrangement uses TRBV6-5 and TRBJ1-5; D not resolved. The V and J ends lost 5 bases and 10 bases respectively, with 15 bases between them. Germline CDR1 is MNHEY and CDR2 is SVGAGI. This CDR3 has 13 amino acids.

V is TRBV13 and J is TRBJ1-6; D is perhaps TRBD1 (6 bases). In germline, CDR1 is PRHDT, CDR2 FYEKMQ (reference sequence). Trimming took off 4 bases at V and 0 bases at J, with 16 bases between the two ends. The CDR3 consists of 18 residues. For the CDR3, the DNA is TGTGCCAGCAGCTCGGGAACAGGGACCTCCTCCTATAATTCACCCCTCCACTTT. Protein sequence: CASSSGTGTSSYNSPLHF. Complete variable domain (other parts from reference TRBV13 and TRBJ1-6): AAGVIQSPRHLIKEKRETATLKCYPIPRHDTVYWYQQGPGQDPQFLISFYEKMQSDKGSIPDRFSAQQFSDYHSELNMSSLELGDSALYFCASSSGTGTSSYNSPLHFGNGTRLTVT.

This clone is judged medium-sized. The chain employs TRBV4-3 and TRBJ1-1; 7 positions match TRBD1. The ends lost 4 bases at V and 1 base at J; junction bases unmatched: 3. CDR1 and CDR2 (germline): LGHNA, YSLEER. The CDR3 is 14 residues long. The CDR3 is CASSRNRGNTEAFF. The CDR3 DNA follows: TGCGCCAGCAGCCGGAACAGGGGGAACACTGAAGCTTTCTTT.

The chain carries TRBV18 and TRBJ1-2, with 8 bases aligning to TRBD1. The germline gives CDR1 KGHSH, CDR2 LQKENI. V shed 2 bases and J 1 base; nucleotides not matched to a gene: 12. CDR3 length equals 18 residues. CDR3 sequence: CASSPSSGTGAINYGYTF. CDR3 sequence (DNA): TGTGCCAGCTCACCATCCTCCGGGACAGGCGCTATTAACTATGGCTACACCTTC.

The rearrangement joins TRBV18 to TRBJ2-2; 9 nucleotides agree with TRBD1. Germline CDR1 is KGHSH and CDR2 is LQKENI. V lost 3 bases and J lost 1; bases outside the gene matches: 3. The CDR3 is 16 residues long. The CDR3 DNA reads as TGTGCCAGCTCACCGGGACAGGGAAAGAACACCGGGGAGCTGTTTTTT. It codes for CASSPGQGKNTGELFF.

The rearrangement uses TRBV29-1 and TRBJ1-4; 10 positions agree with TRBD1. CDR1 and CDR2 (germline): SQVTM, ANQGSEA. V was pared by 6 bases and J by 8 bases, with 3 bases of the junction left unmatched. This CDR3 is 12 amino acids long. The CDR3, as DNA: TGCAGCGTCCCGGGACAGGGGGAAAAACTGTTTTTT. It is translated as CSVPGQGEKLFF.

The gene calls are TRBV6-1 and TRBJ2-1; D gene unclear. Trimming took off 1 base at V and 2 bases at J, with 12 bases between the two ends. Germline CDR1 is MNHNS and CDR2 is SASEGT. The CDR3 is 16 residues long. The chain's CDR3 is CASSEVAATPYNEQFF. The CDR3 nucleotides read TGTGCCAGCAGTGAAGTGGCAGCGACCCCCTACAATGAGCAGTTCTTC.

The chain uses TRBV2 and TRBJ2-3, with TRBD1 as a possible D gene (5 bases). The CDR3 length is 14 residues. Trimming removed 1 base from V and 1 base from J, with 6 bases in between. Germline V gene data show CDR1 as SNHLY and CDR2 as FYNNEI. The CDR3 DNA is TGTGCCAGCAGTGAAGGGGGCGGCACAGATACGCAGTATTTT. Translating gives CASSEGGGTDTQYF.

DNA of the CDR3: TGTGCCAGCAGCGTAACCCCAGGGGGCACAGATACGCAGTATTTT. Amino acid sequence: CASSVTPGGTDTQYF. The genes are TRBV9 and TRBJ2-3, with a weak D call TRBD1 (6 bases). Germline V gene data show CDR1 as SGDLS and CDR2 as YYNGEE. Trimming took 1 base from V and 1 from J, leaving 10 bases between them. The CDR3 length is 15 residues.

The chain's CDR3 is CASSPTGGQETQYF. The CDR3 DNA is TGTGCCAGCAGTCCGACAGGGGGCCAAGAGACCCAGTACTTC. V gene TRBV6-5 combines with J gene TRBJ2-5, with 9 bases matching TRBD1. This CDR3 region has 14 residues. Germline V gene data show CDR1 as MNHEY and CDR2 as SVGAGI. Trimming cost V 5 bases and J 1 base; bases outside gene matches: 2.

This clone occurred once. The V gene is TRBV7-3, the J gene TRBJ1-2, with 12 bases lining up with TRBD1. The germline CDR1 and CDR2 sequences are SGHTA and FQGTGA. The ends lost 0 bases at V and 6 bases at J; junction bases unmatched: 2. The CDR3 runs to 15 residues. CDR3 amino acids: CASSLTGTGGDGYTF. CDR3 DNA sequence: TGTGCCAGCAGCTTAACAGGGACAGGGGGCGATGGCTACACCTTC.

The CDR3 spells CASSLGRQGAADTQYF. Here the CDR3 DNA reads TGCGCCAGCAGCTTGGGACGACAGGGGGCCGCAGATACGCAGTATTTT. The rearrangement links TRBV5-1 to TRBJ2-3, with TRBD1 matching 10 bases. Unmatched junction bases numbered 5, after V lost 0 bases and J lost 4 bases. CDR1 and CDR2 from the germline V gene are SGHRS and YFSETQ. The CDR3 spans 16 residues. Combining the CDR3 with reference TRBV5-1 and TRBJ2-3 gives the whole variable domain KAGVTQTPRYLIKTRGQQVTLSCSPISGHRSVSWYQQTPGQGLQFLFEYFSETQRNKGNFPGRFSGRQFSNSRSEMNVSTLELGDSALYLCASSLGRQGAADTQYFGPGTRLTVL.

The V gene is TRBV6-6, the J gene TRBJ1-1, with D perhaps TRBD1 (5 bases). The germline V gene has CDR1 MNHNY and CDR2 SVGAGI (reference sequence). There are 16 residues in the CDR3. The V end was cut by 0 bases, the J end by 1 base, with 12 bases between. Here the CDR3 reads CASSYSQGGRNTEAFF. As DNA, the CDR3 is TGTGCCAGCAGTTACTCTCAGGGTGGTAGGAACACTGAAGCTTTCTTT.

This chain uses TRBV6-5 with TRBJ1-2; D not certain. Trimming left V 2 bases short and J 0 bases short, with 13 bases between. This CDR3 has 16 residues. CDR1 is MNHEY, CDR2 SVGAGI, per germline. The CDR3 is CASSYTLSASNYGYTF. Written as DNA, the CDR3 is TGTGCCAGCAGTTACACTTTAAGTGCCTCTAACTATGGCTACACCTTC.

The chain employs TRBV5-6 and TRBJ2-3; 8 nucleotides match TRBD2. J was trimmed by 8 bases and V by 0 bases; bases with no gene match: 8. CDR1 and CDR2 (germline): SGHDT, YYEEEE. This CDR3 has 15 amino acids. CDR3 sequence reads: CASSLVRLAWGTQYF. CDR3 nucleotides: TGTGCCAGCAGCTTGGTGAGACTAGCGTGGGGTACGCAGTATTTT.

The chain joins TRBV2 to TRBJ2-2; no reliable D call. The CDR3 spans 12 residues. Germline V CDR1 and CDR2: SNHLY, FYNNEI. V lost 5 bases to trimming and J lost 1 base, with 2 bases between them. The CDR3 sequence: CASSLNTGELFF. The CDR3 DNA sequence: TGTGCCAGCAGTCTGAACACCGGGGAGCTGTTTTTT.

The chain combines TRBV7-9 with TRBJ2-2, with D perhaps TRBD1 (5 bases). This CDR3 is built from 16 residues. V lost 5 bases to trimming and J lost 0 bases, with 13 bases between them. Germline V gives CDR1 SEHNR, CDR2 FQNEAQ (reference sequence). In DNA, the CDR3 is TGTGCCAGCAGCCACCATGCAGGGACGAACACCGGGGAGCTGTTTTTT. It translates to CASSHHAGTNTGELFF.

V and J are TRBV10-3 and TRBJ2-1; 7 bases are shared with TRBD2. CDR1 is ENHRY and CDR2 is SYGVKD in the germline V gene. CDR3 length: 17 residues. J lost 1 base, V lost 7 bases, and 13 bases had no gene match. This CDR3 reads CAINKNPTSASYNEQFF. The DNA for the CDR3 is TGTGCCATCAACAAGAACCCTACTAGCGCGTCCTACAATGAGCAGTTCTTC.

V and J are TRBV18 and TRBJ1-4, with D possibly being TRBD1 (6 bases). The V end was cut by 3 bases, the J end by 6 bases, with 17 bases between. The CDR3 covers 16 residues. CDR1 is KGHSH and CDR2 is LQKENI in the germline V gene. CDR3 protein: CASSPVAGAVYEKLFF. The CDR3 region has the DNA TGTGCCAGCTCACCGGTCGCGGGGGCGGTATATGAAAAACTGTTTTTT.

The genes are TRBV28 and TRBJ1-1, with 7 nucleotides matching TRBD1. CDR3 length: 14 residues. Per germline, CDR1 MDHEN and CDR2 SYDVKM. The V segment lost 8 bases and the J segment 0 bases; nucleotides outside the gene matches: 6. The CDR3 spells CASGSDRVNTEAFF. The CDR3 nucleotides are TGTGCCAGCGGATCTGACAGGGTGAACACTGAAGCTTTCTTT.

The rearrangement joins TRBV7-2 to TRBJ2-3, with a possible D match to TRBD2 (7 bases). The germline V gene encodes CDR1 SGHTA and CDR2 FQGNSA. The CDR3 has 14 residues. The germline V and J ends were trimmed by 8 bases and 7 bases, with 19 bases remaining between them. DNA of the CDR3: TGTGCCAGCGGGCCCGGCGGGGGCCGGAATACGCAGTATTTT. This encodes CASGPGGGRNTQYF.

The V gene is TRBV6-1, the J gene TRBJ2-7; tentatively, D is TRBD2 (5 bases). The V end lost 1 base, the J end lost 9 bases, and 13 bases lay between the germline ends. The CDR3 is made up of 13 amino acids. Germline CDR1 reads MNHNS; CDR2 reads SASEGT. CDR3 sequence reads: CASSEGVGSVQYF. CDR3 DNA: TGTGCCAGCAGTGAAGGGGTGGGGAGCGTGCAGTACTTC.

The chain joins TRBV11-2 to TRBJ2-7; 10 bases are a match to TRBD2. CDR3 length equals 15 residues. Germline trimming cut 1 base from V and 1 base from J; bases unmatched to any gene: 1. Looked up from germline, CDR1 is SGHAT and CDR2 is FQNNGV. The CDR3 reads CASSLASGGSYEQYF. CDR3 DNA sequence: TGTGCCAGCAGCTTAGCTAGCGGGGGTTCCTACGAGCAGTACTTC.

Only one count was recorded for this clone. The chain couples TRBV6-5 to TRBJ1-2; TRBD1 matches at 10 bases. The junction had 4 bases not matched to a gene; V was cut back by 2 bases and J by 7 bases. The germline V gene encodes CDR1 MNHEY and CDR2 SVGAGI. There are 14 residues in the CDR3. The CDR3, as DNA: TGTGCCAGCAGTTACCGACAGGGGGCGGGTGGCTACACCTTC. This gives the protein CASSYRQGAGGYTF.